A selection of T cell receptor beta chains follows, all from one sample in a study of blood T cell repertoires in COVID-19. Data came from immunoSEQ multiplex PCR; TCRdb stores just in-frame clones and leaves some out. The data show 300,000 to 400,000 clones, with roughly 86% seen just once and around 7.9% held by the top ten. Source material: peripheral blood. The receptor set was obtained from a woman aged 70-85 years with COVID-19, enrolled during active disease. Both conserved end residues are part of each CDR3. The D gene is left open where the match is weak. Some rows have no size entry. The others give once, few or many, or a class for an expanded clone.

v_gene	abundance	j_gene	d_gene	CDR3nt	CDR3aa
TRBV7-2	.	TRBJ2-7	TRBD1	TGTGCCAGCAGCAGGACAGGGGGGGACGAGCAGTACTTC	CASSRTGGDEQYF
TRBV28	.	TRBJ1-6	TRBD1	TGTGCCAGCAGTGTGGACAGGGGGCATTCACCCCTCCACTTT	CASSVDRGHSPLHF
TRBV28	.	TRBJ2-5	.	TGTGCCAGCAGTCCTGGGAGAAGAGAGACCCAGTACTTC	CASSPGRRETQYF
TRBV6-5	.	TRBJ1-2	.	TGTGCCAGCAGTCCAGCGCAGGGGCCCACCTATGGCTACACCTTC	CASSPAQGPTYGYTF
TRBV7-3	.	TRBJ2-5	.	TGTGCCAGCAGCTTTAGCAGTCAAGAGACCCAGTACTTC	CASSFSSQETQYF
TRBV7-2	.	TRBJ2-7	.	TGTGCCAGCAGCCCTAAGCGGGTCAGCTCCTACGAGCAGTACTTC	CASSPKRVSSYEQYF
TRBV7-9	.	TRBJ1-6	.	TGTGCCAGCAGCTCGCAGGGCGACTATAATTCACCCCTCCACTTT	CASSSQGDYNSPLHF
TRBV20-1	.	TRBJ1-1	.	TGCAGTGCTAGTTTGTCTCCCGCTGAAGCTTTCTTT	CSASLSPAEAFF
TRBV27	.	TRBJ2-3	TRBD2	TGTGCCAGCAGCTACCTAGCGGGGAGCGGGCGAGATACGCAGTATTTT	CASSYLAGSGRDTQYF
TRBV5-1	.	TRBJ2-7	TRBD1	TGCGCCAGCAGCTTGGGACAGGGGGACGAGCAGTACTTC	CASSLGQGDEQYF
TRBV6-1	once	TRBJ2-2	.	TGTGCCGCAGAATCCAGAACCGGGGAGCTGTTTTTT	CAAESRTGELFF
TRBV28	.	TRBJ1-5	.	TGTGCCAGCACCACCAATGAGAGTAATCAGCCCCAGCATTTT	CASTTNESNQPQHF
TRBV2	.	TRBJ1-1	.	TGTGCCAGCAGTGTCTTGACAGGTGGAACTGAAGCTTTCTTT	CASSVLTGGTEAFF
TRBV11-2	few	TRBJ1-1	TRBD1	TGTGCCAGCAGCACAGGGGCTTCAACTTTGAACACTGAAGCTTTCTTT	CASSTGASTLNTEAFF
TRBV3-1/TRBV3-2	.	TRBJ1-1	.	TGTGCCAGCAGCCAAGGACGTTCAGGCACTGAAGCTTTCTTT	CASSQGRSGTEAFF
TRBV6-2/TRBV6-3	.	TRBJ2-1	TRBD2	TGTGCCAGCAGTGCCCTAGGACTAGCGTTTGAGAATGAGCAGTTCTTC	CASSALGLAFENEQFF
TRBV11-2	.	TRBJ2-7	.	TGTGCCAGCAGCCCATCCTACGAGCAGTACTTC	CASSPSYEQYF
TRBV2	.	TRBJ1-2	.	TGTGCCAGCAGTCAGTTACAGGGATTTAACTATGGCTACACCTTC	CASSQLQGFNYGYTF
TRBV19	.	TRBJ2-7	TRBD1	TGTGCCAGTAGTGTCGCAGGGGGCTTCTCCTACGAGCAGTACTTC	CASSVAGGFSYEQYF
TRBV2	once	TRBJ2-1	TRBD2	TGTGCCATGAGCGGGGGGGCGGGATACAATGAGCAGTTCTTC	CAMSGGAGYNEQFF
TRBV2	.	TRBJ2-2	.	TGTGCCAGCAGTGAGGCTCGAGGAGGTCGCAGGTTCACCGGGGAGCTGTTTTTT	CASSEARGGRRFTGELFF
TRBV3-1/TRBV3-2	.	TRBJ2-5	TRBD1	TGTGCCAGCAGCGTAGGCCGACAGGGGGAGGAGTACTTC	CASSVGRQGEEYF